This passage covers 21 T cell receptor beta chains from one sample sequenced in a study of blood T cell repertoires in COVID-19. Some clones are missing from TCRdb's copy, which holds only in-frame ones; the method was immunoSEQ multiplex PCR. Of fewer than 70,000 clones in the sample, roughly 90% were seen once. The sequenced sample was peripheral blood. These receptors were collected from a woman older than 75 with active COVID-19.

The chain recombines TRBV28 with TRBJ2-7, with 7 nucleotides matching TRBD1. Per germline, CDR1 MDHEN and CDR2 SYDVKM. The CDR3 covers 13 residues. V gave up 7 bases and J gave up 2 bases; unmatched junction bases: 5. Here the CDR3 reads CASNTGQAYEQYF. The CDR3 coding sequence is TGTGCCAGCAACACTGGACAGGCCTACGAGCAGTACTTC.

The rearrangement uses TRBV5-3 and TRBJ2-3; TRBD2 agrees at 14 bases. TRBV5-3 is annotated as an ORF whose role is uncertain. The J segment lost 7 bases and the V segment lost 4 bases, leaving 8 bases of the junction unmatched. The CDR3 is made up of 16 amino acids. The CDR3 protein is CARSHRLAGGLYTQYF. Here the CDR3 DNA reads TGTGCCAGAAGCCACAGACTAGCGGGGGGGCTATATACGCAGTATTTT.

This sequence joins TRBV27 and TRBJ2-2; the D gene is possibly TRBD2 (6 bases). Looked up from germline, CDR1 is MNHEY and CDR2 is SMNVEV (reference sequence). The V and J ends lost 4 bases and 1 base respectively, with 10 bases between them. The CDR3 consists of 15 residues. CDR3 protein: CASSSPGVNTGELFF. CDR3 DNA sequence: TGTGCCAGCAGTTCGCCGGGGGTGAACACCGGGGAGCTGTTTTTT.

The V gene is TRBV5-6, the J gene TRBJ2-5; D is ambiguous. Trimming stripped 1 base from V and 6 bases from J, with 16 bases between. The CDR3 runs 15 residues. CDR1 and CDR2 (germline): SGHDT, YYEEEE. The CDR3 loop reads CASSLFLGGLKTQYF. CDR3 in DNA: TGTGCCAGCAGCTTGTTTTTGGGTGGGCTGAAGACCCAGTACTTC.

The V call is TRBV5-1, the J call TRBJ1-1; TRBD1 agrees at 7 bases. Germline V gene lookup returns CDR1 SGHRS and CDR2 YFSETQ. V shed 5 bases, J shed 1 base, and the junction held 8 bases outside the gene matches. This CDR3 is 15 amino acids long. The CDR3 nucleotides are TGCGCCAGCAGTCCCGGGACAGAATGGAACACTGAAGCTTTCTTT. Its protein product is CASSPGTEWNTEAFF.

This chain joins TRBV7-2 and TRBJ1-4, with 10 bases fitting TRBD1. This CDR3 contains 15 residues. The germline CDR1 and CDR2 sequences are SGHTA and FQGNSA. J was trimmed by 7 bases and V by 2 bases; bases with no gene match: 4. The chain's CDR3 is CASSLQTGGPEKLFF. DNA of the CDR3: TGTGCCAGCAGCTTACAGACAGGGGGCCCTGAAAAACTGTTTTTT.

The DNA of the CDR3 is TGTGCCAGCAGCGCTACCGGGACAAAAAATGAGCAGTTCTTC. Translated: CASSATGTKNEQFF. The rearrangement links TRBV6-5 to TRBJ2-1, with a weak D call TRBD1 (6 bases). Germline V lookup: CDR1 MNHEY, CDR2 SVGAGI. V shed 6 bases and J shed 7 bases, with 16 bases lying between them. The CDR3 is made up of 14 amino acids.

The chain combines TRBV28 with TRBJ2-2; no clear D gene. CDR1 and CDR2 from the germline V gene are MDHEN and SYDVKM. This CDR3 is built from 16 residues. Trimming removed 2 bases from V and 0 bases from J, with 10 bases in between. CDR3 loop: CASSLDDTSNTGELFF. The CDR3 nucleotides read TGTGCCAGCAGTTTAGACGACACCTCGAACACCGGGGAGCTGTTTTTT.

The rearrangement joins TRBV28 to TRBJ2-7, with 7 bases identical to TRBD1. Trimming removed 6 bases from V and 2 bases from J; junction bases left unmatched: 1. Germline V gene data show CDR1 as MDHEN and CDR2 as SYDVKM. CDR3 length: 12 residues. CDR3 residues: CASSRGTYEQYF. CDR3 sequence (DNA): TGTGCCAGCAGCAGGGGGACCTACGAGCAGTACTTC.

J is TRBJ1-1 and V is TRBV7-8; TRBD1 agrees at 11 bases. The CDR3 loop spans 18 amino acids. Germline V gene lookup returns CDR1 SGHVS and CDR2 FQNEAQ. The trim removed 3 bases at V and 1 base at J, leaving 10 bases unmatched. CDR3 sequence reads: CASSFFGQGALTNTEAFF. The DNA for the CDR3 is TGTGCCAGCAGCTTTTTCGGACAGGGGGCTTTGACGAACACTGAAGCTTTCTTT.

This chain connects TRBV3-1 (or the pseudogene TRBV3-2) to TRBJ2-1; 8 positions agree with TRBD1. The germline gives CDR1 LGHDT, CDR2 YNNKEL (reference sequence). This CDR3 has 13 residues. V lost 4 bases, J lost 6 bases, and 2 bases stayed unmatched. Written as DNA, the CDR3 is TGTGCCAGCAGCCGGGACAGGTTCAATGAGCAGTTCTTC. Its translation is CASSRDRFNEQFF.

This sequence joins TRBV5-1 and TRBJ2-5, with D perhaps matching TRBD2 (6 bases). The CDR3 has 16 amino acids. The germline gives CDR1 SGHRS, CDR2 YFSETQ. Trimming cost V 4 bases and J 4 bases, with 20 bases left between them. The CDR3 protein is CASSGGGAPGPETQYF. The CDR3 region has the DNA TGCGCCAGCAGCGGTGGAGGGGCGCCAGGTCCAGAGACCCAGTACTTC.

The chain joins TRBV30 to TRBJ2-7; the match to TRBD2 covers 7 bases. The germline V gene has CDR1 GTSNPN and CDR2 SVGIG (reference sequence). The CDR3 consists of 15 residues. V trimming: 0 bases; J trimming: 2 bases; junction bases outside the gene matches: 7. The CDR3 DNA is TGTGCCTGGAGTGTTGTTGGGGGGGAACCCTACGAGCAGTACTTC. Protein sequence: CAWSVVGGEPYEQYF.

The chain carries TRBV5-1 and TRBJ2-7; 7 positions agree with TRBD2. Germline lookup yields CDR1 SGHRS and CDR2 YFSETQ. J was trimmed by 3 bases and V by 1 base; bases with no gene match: 7. The CDR3 consists of 15 residues. The CDR3 DNA reads TGCGCCAGCAGCTTGAATAGCGGGCGGGGCTACGAGCAGTACTTC. It translates to CASSLNSGRGYEQYF.

The chain employs TRBV19 and TRBJ1-3, with D perhaps TRBD1 (5 bases). The CDR3 totals 14 residues. The germline V gene has CDR1 LNHDA and CDR2 SQIVND (reference sequence). Deletions cut 8 bases from V and 7 bases from J, with 18 bases between. This CDR3 is CASGSPGGSNTIYF. CDR3 coding DNA: TGTGCCAGTGGAAGTCCGGGGGGTTCGAACACCATATATTTT. The full variable domain, with the rest looked up from reference TRBV19 and TRBJ1-3, is DGGITQSPKYLFRKEGQNVTLSCEQNLNHDAMYWYRQDPGQGLRLIYYSQIVNDFQKGDIAEGYSVSREKKESFPLTVTSAQKNPTAFYLCASGSPGGSNTIYFGEGSWLTVV.

This clone occurred a few times. The chain links TRBV19 to TRBJ2-1; D might be TRBD1 (6 bases). CDR3 length: 15 amino acids. Germline V gene lookup returns CDR1 LNHDA and CDR2 SQIVND (reference sequence). The V end lost 4 bases, the J end lost 2 bases, and 12 bases lay between the germline ends. CDR3 protein: CASSRTANAYNEQFF. In DNA form, the CDR3 reads TGTGCCAGTAGTAGGACAGCGAACGCCTACAATGAGCAGTTCTTC.

This rearrangement joins TRBV4-1 to TRBJ2-2, with TRBD2 matching over 8 bases. CDR3 size: 20 residues. V was clipped by 0 bases and J by 5 bases; unmatched bases: 17. Per the germline V gene, CDR1 is MGHRA and CDR2 is YSYEKL. This chain's CDR3 is CASSQDSRIWRGDVTGELFF. CDR3 nucleotide sequence: TGCGCCAGCAGCCAAGATTCGAGGATATGGCGGGGGGACGTGACCGGGGAGCTGTTTTTT.

The chain uses TRBV5-1 and TRBJ2-3; maybe TRBD2 (5 bases). V was cut by 2 bases and J by 6 bases, with 10 bases left in between. The CDR3 is 13 residues long. Germline lookup yields CDR1 SGHRS and CDR2 YFSETQ. The CDR3 loop is CASSFLSGDTQYF. In nucleotides, the CDR3 is TGCGCCAGCAGCTTCCTGAGCGGTGATACGCAGTATTTT.

The V and J genes are TRBV6-5 and TRBJ2-3; 9 bases map to TRBD2. Germline trimming cut 10 bases from V and 2 bases from J; bases unmatched to any gene: 4. CDR1 and CDR2 (germline): MNHEY, SVGAGI. The CDR3 length is 13 residues. Written as DNA, the CDR3 is TGTGCCACGACTAGCGGACACACAGATACGCAGTATTTT. Its translation is CATTSGHTDTQYF.

This rearrangement joins TRBV2 to TRBJ1-6, with D unclear. The CDR3 is 16 residues long. In germline, CDR1 is SNHLY, CDR2 FYNNEI. V lost 7 bases and J 0 bases, leaving 13 bases between the germline ends. CDR3 sequence reads: CASTRDGSSYNSPLHF. DNA for the CDR3: TGTGCCAGCACCCGAGACGGGAGCTCCTATAATTCACCCCTCCACTTT.

The rearrangement links TRBV19 to TRBJ2-7; 8 positions agree with TRBD1. CDR1 is LNHDA and CDR2 is SQIVND in the germline V gene (reference sequence). This CDR3 spans 15 amino acids. The trim removed 6 bases at V and 2 bases at J, leaving 9 bases unmatched. DNA of the CDR3: TGTGCCAGTAGCGACAGGGGTTTCGGGGCCTACGAGCAGTACTTC. It encodes CASSDRGFGAYEQYF.